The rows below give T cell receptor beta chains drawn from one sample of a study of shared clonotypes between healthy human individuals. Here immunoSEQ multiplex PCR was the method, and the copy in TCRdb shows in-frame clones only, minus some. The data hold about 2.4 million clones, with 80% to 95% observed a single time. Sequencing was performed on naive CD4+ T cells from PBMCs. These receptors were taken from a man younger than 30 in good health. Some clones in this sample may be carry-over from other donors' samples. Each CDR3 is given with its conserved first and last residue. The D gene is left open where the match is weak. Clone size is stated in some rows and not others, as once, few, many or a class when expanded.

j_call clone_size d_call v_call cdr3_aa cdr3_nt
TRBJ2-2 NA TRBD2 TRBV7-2 CASSPGLADRNGELFF TGTGCCAGCAGTCCCGGACTAGCGGACAGGAACGGGGAGCTGTTTTTT
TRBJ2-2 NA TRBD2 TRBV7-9 CASRLGKGTIRTGELFF TGTGCCAGCAGGCTCGGCAAGGGGACTATCAGAACCGGGGAGCTGTTTTTT
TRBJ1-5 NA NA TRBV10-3 CAISERLAGQPQHF TGTGCCATCAGTGAAAGATTGGCGGGTCAGCCCCAGCATTTT
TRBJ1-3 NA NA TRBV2 CASGRDPGNTIYF TGTGCCAGCGGCAGGGATCCTGGAAACACCATATATTTT
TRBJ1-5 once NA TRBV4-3 CASSHTAGAYQPQHF TGCGCCAGCAGCCATACAGCGGGGGCGTATCAGCCCCAGCATTTT
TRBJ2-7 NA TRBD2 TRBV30 CAWSKRASGRPTLHEQYF TGTGCCTGGAGTAAACGGGCTAGCGGGAGGCCCACGCTCCACGAGCAGTACTTC
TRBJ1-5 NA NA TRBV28 CASRTARSNQPQHF TGTGCCAGCAGGACAGCTCGTAGCAATCAGCCCCAGCATTTT
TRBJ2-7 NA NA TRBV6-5 CASTRDRSTTEQYF TGTGCCAGCACCCGCGACAGATCCACCACCGAGCAGTACTTC
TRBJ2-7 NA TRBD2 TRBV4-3 CASSQGTSGLYEQYF TGCGCCAGCAGCCAAGGGACTAGCGGTTTGTACGAGCAGTACTTC
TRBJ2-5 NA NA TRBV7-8 CASSFWTLGETQYF TGTGCCAGCAGCTTCTGGACCCTCGGGGAGACCCAGTACTTC
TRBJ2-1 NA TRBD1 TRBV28 CASAGQAPYNEQFF TGTGCCAGCGCGGGACAGGCGCCCTACAATGAGCAGTTCTTC
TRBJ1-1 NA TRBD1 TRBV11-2 CASSPMTGYTEAFF TGTGCCAGCAGCCCGATGACAGGGTACACTGAAGCTTTCTTT
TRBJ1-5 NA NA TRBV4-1 CASSQEWPDYSNQPQHF TGCGCCAGCAGCCAAGAGTGGCCAGACTATAGCAATCAGCCCCAGCATTTT
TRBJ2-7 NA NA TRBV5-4 CASSLKRDGTYEQYF TGTGCCAGCAGCTTGAAACGGGACGGCACCTACGAGCAGTACTTC
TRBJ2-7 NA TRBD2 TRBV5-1 CASSPTSGRITYEQYF TGCGCCAGCAGCCCTACTAGCGGGAGAATAACGTACGAGCAGTACTTC
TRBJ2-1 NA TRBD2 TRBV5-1 CASSPRAGTSGPNEQFF TGCGCCAGCAGCCCGAGGGCCGGGACTAGCGGCCCGAATGAGCAGTTCTTC
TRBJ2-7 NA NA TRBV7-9 CASSLAQGRLFEQYF TGTGCCAGCAGCTTAGCGCAGGGGAGGCTCTTCGAGCAGTACTTC
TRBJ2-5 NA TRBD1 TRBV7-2 CASSRDRLRGTQYF TGTGCCAGCAGCCGGGACAGGTTGCGTGGGACCCAGTACTTC
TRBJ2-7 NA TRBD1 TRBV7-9 CAIPTGADYEQYF TGTGCCATTCCGACAGGGGCCGACTACGAGCAGTACTTC
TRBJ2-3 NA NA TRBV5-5 CASTPPAGTSTDTQYF TGTGCCAGCACCCCTCCCGCAGGGACTAGCACAGATACGCAGTATTTT
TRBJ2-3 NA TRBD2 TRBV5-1 CASSLGLAQDTQYF TGCGCCAGCAGCCTGGGACTAGCGCAAGATACGCAGTATTTT
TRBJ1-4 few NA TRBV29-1 CSVRQVLHEKLFF TGCAGCGTTCGACAGGTCCTACACGAAAAACTGTTTTTT
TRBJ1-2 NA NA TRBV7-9 CASSLVAVNYGYTF TGTGCCAGCAGCTTAGTAGCGGTAAACTATGGCTACACCTTC
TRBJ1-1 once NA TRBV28 CASRPPGAMNTEAFF TGTGCCAGCAGACCACCCGGCGCAATGAACACTGAAGCTTTCTTT
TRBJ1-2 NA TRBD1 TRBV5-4 CASSTRDRGRGYTF TGTGCCAGCAGCACCCGGGACAGGGGACGCGGCTACACCTTC
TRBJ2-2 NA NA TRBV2 CASSEAGELFF TGTGCCAGCAGTGAAGCCGGGGAGCTGTTTTTT
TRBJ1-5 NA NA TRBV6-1 CATLRQADSNQPQHF TGTGCCACCCTAAGACAGGCCGATAGCAATCAGCCCCAGCATTTT
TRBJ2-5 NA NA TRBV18 CASSPSGTDQETQYF TGTGCCAGCTCACCTTCCGGGACCGACCAAGAGACCCAGTACTTC
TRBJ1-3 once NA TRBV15 CATSRSGGGSSGNTIYF TGTGCCACCAGCAGATCGGGAGGCGGCAGCTCTGGAAACACCATATATTTT
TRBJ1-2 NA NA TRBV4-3 CASSQEGEFGLNGYTF TGCGCCAGCAGCCAAGAAGGGGAGTTTGGTCTGAATGGCTACACCTTC
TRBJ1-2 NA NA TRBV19 CASRFHDPNYGYTF TGTGCCAGCCGGTTCCACGATCCCAACTATGGCTACACCTTC
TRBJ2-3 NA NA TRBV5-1 CASSLMASTDTQYF TGCGCCAGCAGCTTGATGGCTAGCACAGATACGCAGTATTTT
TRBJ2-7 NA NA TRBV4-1 CASSQGSADTYEQYF TGCGCCAGCAGCCAAGGGTCGGCAGATACCTACGAGCAGTACTTC
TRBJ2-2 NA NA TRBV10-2 CACSLWAGELFF TGCGCCTGTTCGTTGTGGGCCGGGGAGCTGTTTTTT
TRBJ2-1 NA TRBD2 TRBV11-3 CASSLLAGTNEQFF TGTGCCAGCAGCTTACTAGCGGGCACTAATGAGCAGTTCTTC
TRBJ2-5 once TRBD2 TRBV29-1 CSAPGRAGETQYF TGCAGCGCTCCCGGGAGGGCGGGGGAGACCCAGTACTTC
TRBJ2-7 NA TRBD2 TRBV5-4 CASSLVVAGDYEQYF TGTGCCAGCAGCTTGGTGGTAGCGGGAGATTACGAGCAGTACTTC
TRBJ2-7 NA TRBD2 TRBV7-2 CASSQLAETYEQYF TGTGCCAGCAGCCAACTAGCGGAAACCTACGAGCAGTACTTC
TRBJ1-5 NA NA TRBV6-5 CASCIVRRRNQPQHF TGTGCCAGCTGCATCGTACGAAGACGCAATCAGCCCCAGCATTTT
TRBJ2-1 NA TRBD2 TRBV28 CASSRWTSGSANEQFF TGTGCCAGCAGTAGGTGGACTAGCGGGAGTGCGAATGAGCAGTTCTTC
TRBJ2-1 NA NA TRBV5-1 CASSFFEGVRDEQFF TGCGCCAGCAGCTTCTTTGAGGGAGTCAGGGATGAGCAGTTCTTC
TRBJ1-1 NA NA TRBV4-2 CASSQKQGMNTEAFF TGTGCCAGCAGCCAAAAACAGGGAATGAACACTGAAGCTTTCTTT
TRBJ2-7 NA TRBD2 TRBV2 CASRITSGSSEQYF TGTGCCAGCAGGATTACTAGCGGGAGTTCCGAGCAGTACTTC
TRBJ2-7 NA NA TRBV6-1 CASSGQNYEQYF TGTGCCAGCAGTGGGCAGAACTACGAGCAGTACTTC
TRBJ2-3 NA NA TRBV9 CASSAPRGSGVSTDTQYF TGTGCCAGCAGCGCACCCCGTGGGAGCGGAGTTAGCACAGATACGCAGTATTTT